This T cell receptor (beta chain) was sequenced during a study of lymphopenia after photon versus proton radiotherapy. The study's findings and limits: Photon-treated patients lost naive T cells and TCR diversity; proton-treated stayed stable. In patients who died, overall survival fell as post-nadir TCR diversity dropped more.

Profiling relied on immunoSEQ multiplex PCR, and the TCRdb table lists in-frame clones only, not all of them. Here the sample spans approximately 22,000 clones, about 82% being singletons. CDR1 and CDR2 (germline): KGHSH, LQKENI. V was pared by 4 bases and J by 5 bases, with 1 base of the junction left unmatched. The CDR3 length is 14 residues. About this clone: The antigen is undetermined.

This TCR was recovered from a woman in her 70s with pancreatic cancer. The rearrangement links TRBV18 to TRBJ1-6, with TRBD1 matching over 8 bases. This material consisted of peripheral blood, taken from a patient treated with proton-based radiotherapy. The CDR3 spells CASSQDRDNSPLHF. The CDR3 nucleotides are TGTGCCAGCTCACAGGACAGGGATAATTCACCCCTCCACTTT.